The 23 T cell receptor beta chains below come from one sample, sequenced in a study of T-cell reconstitution after alpha-beta-depleted transplantation in children. Unique molecular identifiers were built into the TCRbeta library. Each CDR3 protein gets one entry after TCRdb re-called the PCR reads with MiXCR. Found here are fewer than 500,000 distinct CDR3 sequences, 43% of them singletons; the top ten hold approximately 25%. Sample: PBMCs, taken before TCRalphabeta/CD19-depleted stem cell transplant. These receptors came from a girl aged 2-10 years with aplastic anemia, due to receive a stem cell transplant.

With regard to this clonotype: One end of the junction varies from germline; a read error may be responsible. The CDR3 loop is CSARPPTMPAGGYEQLF. The CDR3 DNA reads as TGCAGTGCTAGACCCCCGACTATGCCAGCGGGAGGCTATGAGCAGCTCTTC. This chain uses TRBV20-1 with TRBJ2-1, with 9 bases aligning to TRBD2. The CDR3 has 17 residues. CDR1 and CDR2 (germline): DFQATT, SNEGSKA (reference sequence).

V is TRBV11-2 and J is TRBJ2-1; 10 bases map to TRBD2. Trimming took 5 bases from V and 5 from J; bases not matched to a gene: 12. The germline gives CDR1 SGHAT, CDR2 FQNNGV. The CDR3 has 17 amino acids. CDR3 DNA: TGTGCCAGCAGCCGTCGTTCCGGGACTAGCGACCACAATGAGCAGTTCTTC. Its protein is CASSRRSGTSDHNEQFF.

Concerning this clonotype: One end of the junction fails to match germline, which may point to a read error. The CDR3: CVTRRSSADTQYF. For the CDR3, the DNA is TGTGTCACCAGGCGATCTTCGGCAGATACGCAGTATTTT. V usage is TRBV24-1 and J usage is TRBJ2-3; D is unresolved. The CDR3 totals 13 residues. Germline CDR1 and CDR2: KGHDR and SFDVKD.

This clonotype was found many times. CDR3 in DNA: TGCAGTGCTACGGGACAGCGCAATCAGCCCCAGCATTTT. Translated: CSATGQRNQPQHF. This chain uses TRBV20-1 with TRBJ1-5; 7 bases align to TRBD1. The CDR3 totals 13 residues. With 4 bases clipped from V and 2 bases from J, the junction kept 2 bases outside the gene matches. Germline CDR1 DFQATT, CDR2 SNEGSKA (reference sequence).

This clonotype appeared many times. The V call is TRBV28, the J call TRBJ1-1, with a tentative D call TRBD1 (5 bases). The ends were cut back, 3 bases at V and 5 bases at J, with 16 bases in the middle. From germline, CDR1 is MDHEN and CDR2 SYDVKM. The CDR3 spans 15 residues. The chain's CDR3 is CASSFGGTLGTEAFF. CDR3 sequence (DNA): TGTGCCAGCAGTTTTGGCGGGACTTTGGGTACTGAAGCTTTCTTT. Full variable domain (rest looked up from reference TRBV28 and TRBJ1-1): DVKVTQSSRYLVKRTGEKVFLECVQDMDHENMFWYRQDPGLGLRLIYFSYDVKMKEKGDIPEGYSVSREKKERFSLILESASTNQTSMYLCASSFGGTLGTEAFFGQGTRLTVV.

This clonotype was observed a handful of times. The V gene is TRBV3-1, the J gene TRBJ2-7; D may match TRBD1 or TRBD2 (5 bases each). The V end was cut by 3 bases, the J end by 4 bases, with 16 bases between. Germline CDR1 is LGHDT and CDR2 is YNNKEL (reference sequence). The CDR3 consists of 15 residues. CDR3 DNA: TGTGCCAGCAGCCACGACGGGGCCCTCGATTACGAGCAGTACTTC. It yields the protein CASSHDGALDYEQYF.

The rearrangement joins TRBV7-2 to TRBJ2-1; 10 nucleotides align to TRBD2. This CDR3 has 16 residues. CDR1 is SGHTA, CDR2 FQGNSA, per germline. The trim removed 0 bases at V and 7 bases at J, leaving 6 bases unmatched. The CDR3 region is CASSLAGTSAQNEQFF. In DNA, the CDR3 is TGTGCCAGCAGCTTAGCCGGGACTAGCGCCCAAAATGAGCAGTTCTTC.

At least ten counts were recorded for this clonotype. This chain connects TRBV20-1 to TRBJ1-1, with D unclear. The V gene lost 5 bases and the J gene lost 2 bases, with 6 bases spanning the gap. The V gene's germline CDR1 is DFQATT and CDR2 SNEGSKA (reference sequence). The length of the CDR3 is 11 residues. DNA of the CDR3: TGCAGTGCTGGGGTTAACACTGAAGCTTTCTTT. This sequence encodes CSAGVNTEAFF.

This clonotype has a handful of counts. The chain joins TRBV12-3 or TRBV12-4 to TRBJ2-3; either TRBD1 or TRBD2 may fit D (5 bases each). Trimming pared 7 bases from V and 6 bases from J, leaving 11 bases between. The CDR3 spans 12 residues. This CDR3 is CASTIGTDTQYF. As DNA, the CDR3 is TGTGCCAGCACTATCGGGACGGATACGCAGTATTTT.

This clonotype has just a few counts. This chain uses TRBV20-1 with TRBJ2-3; D gene unclear. The ends were cut back, 5 bases at V and 0 bases at J, with 9 bases in the middle. In germline, CDR1 is DFQATT, CDR2 SNEGSKA (reference sequence). CDR3 length equals 13 residues. CDR3 sequence (DNA): TGCAGTGCTCCCCAGCCAAGCACAGATACGCAGTATTTT. It yields the protein CSAPQPSTDTQYF.

This clonotype occurred many times. The chain recombines TRBV12-3 or TRBV12-4 with TRBJ2-7, with a tentative D call TRBD1 (5 bases). The CDR3 spans 12 residues. Trimming cost V 5 bases and J 2 bases, with 7 bases left between them. CDR3 coding DNA: TGTGCCAGCAGTCCGGACACCTACGAGCAGTACTTC. Its protein is CASSPDTYEQYF.

In DNA form, the CDR3 reads TGTGCCAGCAGTGTCGGCAGGGGAACAGATACGCAGTATTTT. Encoded protein: CASSVGRGTDTQYF. The chain uses TRBV2 and TRBJ2-3, with TRBD1 as a possible D gene (6 bases). CDR1 and CDR2 from the germline V gene are SNHLY and FYNNEI. This CDR3 spans 14 amino acids. V was clipped by 4 bases and J by 3 bases, with 11 bases between them.

Written as DNA, the CDR3 is TGTGCCAGCAGCTTGGGACTAGCGGGGGGGCCCCTCCCGTTTGAAGAGACCCAGTACTTC. Protein product: CASSLGLAGGPLPFEETQYF. The chain employs TRBV11-1 and TRBJ2-5, with TRBD2 matching 16 bases. CDR3 length equals 20 residues. Germline CDR1 is SGHAT and CDR2 is FQDESV (reference sequence). The junction had 13 bases not matched to a gene; V was cut back by 3 bases and J by 3 bases.

This clonotype was found once. The gene calls are TRBV6-2 or TRBV6-3 and TRBJ2-1; 9 bases map to TRBD2. Losses at the gene ends were 2 bases for V and 5 bases for J; bases not matched to a gene: 7. CDR3 length: 16 amino acids. CDR1 is MNHEY and CDR2 is SVGEGT in the germline V gene. The CDR3 DNA sequence: TGTGCCAGCAGTTACAGAACTAGCGGGCTGAACAATGAGCAGTTCTTC. Translated: CASSYRTSGLNNEQFF.

The chain couples TRBV6-1 to TRBJ2-1; D possibly corresponds to TRBD2 (5 bases). The length of the CDR3 is 17 residues. Deletions cut 0 bases from V and 0 bases from J, with 12 bases between. Per germline, CDR1 MNHNS and CDR2 SASEGT. This CDR3 reads CASSEAIGGLSYNEQFF. The CDR3 DNA follows: TGTGCCAGCAGTGAAGCGATAGGCGGGCTCTCCTACAATGAGCAGTTCTTC.

This clonotype came up many times. This sequence joins TRBV25-1 and TRBJ2-3; 10 positions match TRBD2. There are 18 residues in the CDR3. V shed 2 bases, J shed 0 bases, and the junction held 8 bases outside the gene matches. Germline V gene lookup returns CDR1 MGHDK and CDR2 SYGVNS. In nucleotides, the CDR3 is TGTGCCAGCAGTGAAAGGTCTAGCGGGAGAGGTAGCACAGATACGCAGTATTTT. This translates into CASSERSSGRGSTDTQYF.

The chain joins TRBV7-9 to TRBJ2-5; TRBD1 aligns across 7 bases. There are 15 residues in the CDR3. J was trimmed by 5 bases and V by 5 bases; bases with no gene match: 11. Germline V gene lookup returns CDR1 SEHNR and CDR2 FQNEAQ (reference sequence). The CDR3 reads CASSPTGQKRETQYF. The CDR3 bases are TGTGCCAGCAGCCCCACGGGACAGAAGCGGGAGACCCAGTACTTC.

This clonotype has ten or more counts. The rearrangement uses TRBV20-1 and TRBJ1-1; D not resolved. Germline V lookup: CDR1 DFQATT, CDR2 SNEGSKA (reference sequence). The CDR3 is 13 amino acids. Trimming shortened V by 1 base and J by 3 bases, and 9 bases separated the two germline ends. CDR3 amino acids: CSARVYGDTEAFF. CDR3 bases: TGCAGTGCTAGAGTGTATGGGGACACTGAAGCTTTCTTT.

The genes are TRBV3-1 and TRBJ2-7; the D gene is possibly TRBD1 (5 bases). CDR1 is LGHDT and CDR2 is YNNKEL in the germline V gene (reference sequence). The CDR3 extends over 13 amino acids. Deletions cut 4 bases from V and 6 bases from J, with 13 bases between. DNA of the CDR3: TGTGCCAGCAGCCTAAATCAGGGCGGCGAGCAGTACTTC. This gives the protein CASSLNQGGEQYF.

This clonotype showed up many times. The V call is TRBV3-1, the J call TRBJ2-3; 7 bases line up with TRBD2. The CDR3 has 15 residues. Unmatched junction bases numbered 9, after V lost 4 bases and J lost 5 bases. Germline-derived CDR1 and CDR2 are LGHDT and YNNKEL (reference sequence). The CDR3 DNA reads as TGTGCCAGCAGCCTCCGGGAGGCCCAGGGAGATACGCAGTATTTT. It translates to CASSLREAQGDTQYF.

The V gene is TRBV6-1, the J gene TRBJ2-2; D is possibly TRBD2 (5 bases). Germline V gene sequence: CDR1 MNHNS, CDR2 SASEGT. The CDR3 has 16 residues. V dropped 5 bases and J dropped 0 bases, with 13 bases sitting between them. The CDR3 reads CASSPPGRANTGELFF. The CDR3 nucleotides are TGTGCCAGCAGTCCCCCTGGGCGGGCGAACACCGGGGAGCTGTTTTTT.

Ten or more counts support this clonotype. The rearrangement joins TRBV29-1 to TRBJ2-7; D not certain. The germline V gene has CDR1 SQVTM and CDR2 ANQGSEA. This CDR3 comprises 13 residues. Trimming left V 5 bases short and J 0 bases short, with 11 bases between. CDR3 in amino acids: CSVSDGSSYEQYF. As DNA, the CDR3 is TGCAGCGTTTCGGACGGCAGCTCCTACGAGCAGTACTTC.

This clonotype showed up just a few times. This sequence joins TRBV20-1 and TRBJ1-4; no clear D. This CDR3 contains 13 residues. The ends were cut back, 6 bases at V and 6 bases at J, with 14 bases in the middle. CDR1 and CDR2 from the germline V gene are DFQATT and SNEGSKA (reference sequence). Here the CDR3 reads CSASNVLDEKLFF. In nucleotides, the CDR3 is TGCAGTGCGAGCAACGTTTTAGATGAAAAACTGTTTTTT.